A single sample is the source of the 14 T cell receptor beta chains below, sequenced in a study of B cell selection in AIRE deficiency. Generated by immunoSEQ multiplex PCR, the TCRdb table keeps only in-frame clones and is missing some. The repertoire holds roughly 22,000 clones, with less than 95% as singletons. The regulatory T cell sort gate was CD4+CD25hiCD127low/negative. Sequencing was done on a sample of Tregs sorted from PBMCs. All receptors come from a human donor with AIRE deficiency.

In its sample, this clone was seen a few times. V and J are TRBV6-1 and TRBJ2-2; the D gene is possibly TRBD1 (5 bases). V was cut by 6 bases and J by 0 bases, with 8 bases left in between. The CDR3 runs to 14 residues. The germline V gene has CDR1 MNHNS and CDR2 SASEGT. In DNA form, the CDR3 reads TGTGCCAGCAGAAAGACAGCGAACACCGGGGAGCTGTTTTTT. It encodes CASRKTANTGELFF.

The V gene is TRBV5-4, the J gene TRBJ2-7; 7 bases map to TRBD1. The germline V gene has CDR1 SGHNT and CDR2 YYREEE (reference sequence). This CDR3 has 16 amino acids. Unmatched junction bases numbered 10, after V lost 0 bases and J lost 4 bases. The CDR3 spells CASSLGAGGTGYEQYF. The CDR3 nucleotides read TGTGCCAGCAGCTTGGGGGCAGGGGGAACTGGATACGAGCAGTACTTC.

The V call is TRBV11-1, the J call TRBJ2-5; possible D gene TRBD2, 6 bases. This CDR3 region has 15 residues. Per germline, CDR1 SGHAT and CDR2 FQDESV (reference sequence). Trimming left V 2 bases short and J 4 bases short, with 14 bases between. CDR3 nucleotide sequence: TGTGCCAGCAGCTTAATGGCGGGAAGGGGAGAGACCCAGTACTTC. This encodes CASSLMAGRGETQYF.

This clone was recorded once. The CDR3 is CASLQGLDQPQHF. As DNA, the CDR3 is TGTGCCAGTCTACAGGGTTTGGATCAGCCCCAGCATTTT. V and J are TRBV19 and TRBJ1-5, with TRBD1 as a possible D gene (6 bases). The CDR3 runs 13 residues. CDR1 and CDR2 (germline): LNHDA, SQIVND (reference sequence). V was trimmed by 8 bases and J by 5 bases, leaving 13 bases between them.

This chain joins TRBV5-1 and TRBJ2-3; D may be TRBD1 or TRBD2 (5 bases each). The CDR3 has 14 residues. Germline assignment: CDR1 SGHRS and CDR2 YFSETQ. The V end lost 3 bases, the J end lost 9 bases, and 17 bases lay between the germline ends. CDR3 nucleotide sequence: TGCGCCAGCAGCTCTGGGACGCCCTTAGACACGCAGTATTTT. Translation: CASSSGTPLDTQYF.

CDR3 coding DNA: TGTGCCAGCAGCTTAGGGCTTGGGACTACAGATACGCAGTATTTT. Residues: CASSLGLGTTDTQYF. V gene TRBV7-2 combines with J gene TRBJ2-3, with D possibly TRBD2 on 6 matching bases. The V end was cut by 1 base, the J end by 3 bases, with 11 bases between. This CDR3 is built from 15 residues. Germline loops: CDR1 SGHTA, CDR2 FQGNSA.

J is TRBJ1-1 and V is TRBV4-1; D ambiguous. The germline V gene has CDR1 MGHRA and CDR2 YSYEKL. The CDR3 contains 15 residues. Trimming stripped 1 base from V and 3 bases from J, with 12 bases between. CDR3 in amino acids: CASSQVALPYTEAFF. The CDR3 region has the DNA TGCGCCAGCAGCCAAGTAGCCCTACCATACACTGAAGCTTTCTTT.

V usage is TRBV19 and J usage is TRBJ1-1; D ambiguous. V was pared by 4 bases and J by 5 bases, with 11 bases between. The length of the CDR3 is 13 residues. CDR1 is LNHDA and CDR2 is SQIVND in the germline V gene (reference sequence). CDR3 loop: CASSRGWGTEAFF. CDR3 nucleotides: TGTGCCAGTAGTAGAGGGTGGGGTACTGAAGCTTTCTTT.

The rearrangement joins TRBV5-4 to TRBJ2-7, with a possible D match to TRBD2 (5 bases). The CDR3 has 14 amino acids. Trimming pared 1 base from V and 0 bases from J, leaving 8 bases between. CDR1 and CDR2 from the germline V gene are SGHNT and YYREEE (reference sequence). The CDR3 region has the DNA TGTGCCAGCAGCTTGATGGGGAGCTCCTACGAGCAGTACTTC. Encoded protein: CASSLMGSSYEQYF. Full variable domain (rest looked up from reference TRBV5-4 and TRBJ2-7): ETGVTQSPTHLIKTRGQQVTLRCSSQSGHNTVSWYQQALGQGPQFIFQYYREEENGRGNFPPRFSGLQFPNYSSELNVNALELDDSALYLCASSLMGSSYEQYFGPGTRLTVT.

This chain connects TRBV5-4 to TRBJ1-2; D gene unclear. The germline gives CDR1 SGHNT, CDR2 YYREEE (reference sequence). V dropped 0 bases and J dropped 4 bases, with 10 bases sitting between them. This CDR3 has 14 residues. In DNA, the CDR3 is TGTGCCAGCAGCTTGGTTGAAGGTGCCTATGGCTACACCTTC. It specifies CASSLVEGAYGYTF.

This chain uses TRBV6-1 with TRBJ2-3; maybe TRBD2 (6 bases). V was clipped by 5 bases and J by 2 bases, with 11 bases between them. The CDR3 is 14 amino acids. Germline V lookup: CDR1 MNHNS, CDR2 SASEGT. The CDR3, as DNA: TGTGCCAGCAGTTCCCTAGCGAACACAGATACGCAGTATTTT. As protein: CASSSLANTDTQYF.

CDR3 sequence (DNA): TGTGCCAGCAGCCCGAACTACGAGCAGTACTTC. As protein: CASSPNYEQYF. The chain links TRBV7-2 to TRBJ2-7; D not resolved. CDR3 size: 11 residues. Deletions cut 5 bases from V and 3 bases from J, with 5 bases between. The germline CDR1 and CDR2 sequences are SGHTA and FQGNSA.

V gene TRBV7-9 combines with J gene TRBJ1-6, with TRBD1 as a possible D gene (5 bases). The germline CDR1 and CDR2 sequences are SEHNR and FQNEAQ (reference sequence). This CDR3 has 16 residues. Trimming left V 1 base short and J 7 bases short, with 14 bases between. CDR3 in DNA: TGTGCCAGCAGCTTAGTTACGGGGGATTGGAATTCACCCCTCCACTTT. Its protein product is CASSLVTGDWNSPLHF.

This chain links TRBV19 with TRBJ2-5; TRBD2 matches at 14 bases. Per the germline V gene, CDR1 is LNHDA and CDR2 is SQIVND (reference sequence). Losses at the gene ends were 6 bases for V and 6 bases for J; bases not matched to a gene: 12. This CDR3 spans 17 amino acids. CDR3 loop: CASSFIPGTSGSQTQYF. The CDR3 DNA reads TGTGCCAGTAGCTTTATCCCGGGGACTAGCGGGAGTCAGACCCAGTACTTC.